This T cell receptor (beta chain) was retrieved from a study of blood T cell repertoires in COVID-19. Study context: From T cells, B-cell-depleted T cells, or PBMCs came the material, which was cDNA or gDNA.

As processed by the authors: Estimated nucleated cell counts came from reference gene primer amplification. Clones were sequenced by immunoSEQ multiplex PCR, and TCRdb holds only the in-frame ones, with some missing. For V, J and clone size, that table is used; D and trimming come from the DNA. The table lists around 25,000 clones, roughly four fifths of them singletons, with 15% to 20% in the top ten. The CDR3 spans 16 residues. The germline V gene encodes CDR1 SNHLY and CDR2 FYNNEI. The V end was cut by 8 bases, the J end by 5 bases, with 25 bases between. This receptor was obtained from a human donor in a cohort sampled during active or convalescent COVID-19. The chain combines TRBV2 with TRBJ2-7; D may be TRBD1 (6 bases). The specimen was peripheral blood. In nucleotides, the CDR3 is TGTGCCAGCCTCCGACTGGGGCAGGGGCTATCAAACGAGCAGTACTTC. Translation: CASLRLGQGLSNEQYF.